Below, 19 T cell receptor beta chains from the same sample are listed, as sequenced in a study of blood T cell repertoires in COVID-19. Only in-frame clones appear in the TCRdb table, and some are missing; sequencing was by immunoSEQ multiplex PCR. The sample holds around 130,000 clones, around 84% seen once. The sequencing sample was made of peripheral blood. These receptors were obtained from a man aged 25-40 years with COVID-19, enrolled during active disease.

V and J are TRBV24-1 and TRBJ2-7; a possible D gene is TRBD2 (6 bases). The V end lost 3 bases, the J end lost 3 bases, and 11 bases lay between the germline ends. CDR3 size: 14 residues. Germline V CDR1 and CDR2: KGHDR, SFDVKD. The DNA of the CDR3 is TGTGCCACCAGTGATGGCGGGGTATACTACGAGCAGTACTTC. It encodes CATSDGGVYYEQYF.

This chain uses TRBV3-1 (or the pseudogene TRBV3-2) with TRBJ2-5; D unclear. V was cut by 4 bases and J by 4 bases, with 4 bases left in between. Looked up from germline, CDR1 is LGHDT and CDR2 is YNNKEL (reference sequence). This CDR3 is 11 amino acids long. The DNA of the CDR3 is TGTGCCAGCAGCCCGGGAGAGACCCAGTACTTC. Amino acid sequence: CASSPGETQYF.

The chain is built from TRBV7-9 and TRBJ2-7; 9 bases agree with TRBD2. The CDR3 consists of 16 residues. The V and J ends lost 4 bases and 0 bases, in that order; junction bases with no gene match: 7. Germline CDR1 SEHNR, CDR2 FQNEAQ (reference sequence). The DNA for the CDR3 is TGTGCCAGCAGCTACGGGGCGGGAGGGAGCTCCTACGAGCAGTACTTC. It specifies CASSYGAGGSSYEQYF.

The chain combines TRBV23-1 with TRBJ2-3, with 7 bases identical to TRBD1. TRBV23-1 is treated as an ORF (open reading frame) with a function not yet certain. Trimming took 6 bases from V and 2 from J; bases not matched to a gene: 8. The CDR3 loop spans 15 amino acids. Here the CDR3 reads CASRMGQTITDTQYF. CDR3 bases: TGCGCCAGCAGAATGGGACAGACAATCACAGATACGCAGTATTTT.

The DNA of the CDR3 is TGCGCCAGCAGCTCCGCGCAGACAGGGGCGCCGGGGGCCAACGTCCTGACTTTC. This gives the protein CASSSAQTGAPGANVLTF. The chain links TRBV4-1 to TRBJ2-6; 8 bases fit TRBD1. Per the germline V gene, CDR1 is MGHRA and CDR2 is YSYEKL. This CDR3 is 18 amino acids long. The J segment lost 4 bases and the V segment lost 5 bases, leaving 13 bases of the junction unmatched.

This clone was detected only once. V usage is TRBV30 and J usage is TRBJ1-4; D not resolved. CDR3 size: 12 residues. The germline CDR1 and CDR2 sequences are GTSNPN and SVGIG (reference sequence). The ends were cut back, 0 bases at V and 12 bases at J, with 11 bases in the middle. CDR3: CAWSVRRGELFF. The CDR3 coding sequence is TGTGCCTGGAGTGTACGACGGGGTGAACTGTTTTTT.

This sequence joins TRBV4-2 and TRBJ2-5, with 10 bases fitting TRBD2. Germline V gives CDR1 LGHNA, CDR2 YNFKEQ. Trimming removed 8 bases from V and 0 bases from J; junction bases left unmatched: 9. CDR3 length: 16 amino acids. The CDR3 is CASAVQAGGYQETQYF. The CDR3 region has the DNA TGTGCCAGCGCCGTTCAAGCGGGAGGGTACCAAGAGACCCAGTACTTC.

V and J are TRBV3-1 (or the pseudogene TRBV3-2) and TRBJ2-3; tentatively, D is TRBD2 (7 bases). The germline CDR1 and CDR2 sequences are LGHDT and YNNKEL (reference sequence). The CDR3 loop spans 16 amino acids. Between the trimmed V and J ends, which lost 5 bases and 2 bases, there was a span of 17 bases. The DNA of the CDR3 is TGTGCCAGCAGCAGTAAAGGGGGGGCCAACACAGATACGCAGTATTTT. The encoded protein is CASSSKGGANTDTQYF.

The rearrangement links TRBV3-1 (or the pseudogene TRBV3-2) to TRBJ1-2; 10 nucleotides align to TRBD1. The V segment lost 4 bases and the J segment 4 bases; nucleotides outside the gene matches: 6. From germline, CDR1 is LGHDT and CDR2 YNNKEL (reference sequence). The CDR3 runs 15 residues. CDR3 sequence (DNA): TGTGCCAGCAGCCGAGGGACAGGGGATAGCTATGGCTACACCTTC. It translates to CASSRGTGDSYGYTF.

The J gene is TRBJ2-7, the V gene TRBV3-1 (or the pseudogene TRBV3-2); possible D gene TRBD2, 6 bases. Trimming stripped 4 bases from V and 1 base from J, with 14 bases between. The V gene's germline CDR1 is LGHDT and CDR2 YNNKEL (reference sequence). This CDR3 region has 15 residues. DNA for the CDR3: TGTGCCAGCAGCCGACACCGGGACTCTTCCTACGAGCAGTACTTC. This encodes CASSRHRDSSYEQYF.

This clone was found a few times. This sequence joins TRBV6-4 and TRBJ2-2, with D possibly being TRBD2 (5 bases). The V end lost 2 bases, the J end lost 4 bases, and 5 bases lay between the germline ends. The length of the CDR3 is 13 residues. Germline-derived CDR1 and CDR2 are MRHNA and SNTAGT. CDR3 nucleotides: TGTGCCAGCAGTGACACTAGCACCGGGGAGCTGTTTTTT. It codes for CASSDTSTGELFF.

This rearrangement joins TRBV7-9 to TRBJ2-1, with 7 bases matching TRBD1. This CDR3 has 15 residues. Germline V gives CDR1 SEHNR, CDR2 FQNEAQ (reference sequence). V shed 5 bases, J shed 3 bases, and the junction held 7 bases outside the gene matches. This CDR3 is CASSTNRGVYNEQFF. The CDR3 bases are TGTGCCAGCAGCACGAACAGGGGAGTCTACAATGAGCAGTTCTTC. The full variable domain, in which reference TRBV7-9 and TRBJ2-1 provide the parts outside the CDR3, is DTGVSQNPRHKITKRGQNVTFRCDPISEHNRLYWYRQTLGQGPEFLTYFQNEAQLEKSRLLSDRFSAERPKGSFSTLEIQRTEQGDSAMYLCASSTNRGVYNEQFFGPGTRLTVL.

This chain connects TRBV4-1 to TRBJ2-7; TRBD2 matches at 10 bases. The germline CDR1 and CDR2 sequences are MGHRA and YSYEKL. The junction had 1 base not matched to a gene; V was cut back by 0 bases and J by 2 bases. This CDR3 is built from 15 residues. CDR3: CASSQETSGTYEQYF. DNA for the CDR3: TGCGCCAGCAGCCAAGAAACTAGCGGGACCTACGAGCAGTACTTC.

The chain is built from TRBV6-5 and TRBJ2-2; D might be TRBD1 (6 bases). Per germline, CDR1 MNHEY and CDR2 SVGAGI. The CDR3 has 15 amino acids. Trimming took 5 bases from V and 6 from J, leaving 16 bases between them. CDR3 bases: TGTGCCAGCAGTCCGACTCCTACAGGGTCCGGGGAGCTGTTTTTT. It encodes CASSPTPTGSGELFF.

The chain uses TRBV11-2 and TRBJ1-1; D not resolved. The CDR3 sequence is 13 residues long. Germline V CDR1 and CDR2: SGHAT, FQNNGV. The V gene lost 8 bases and the J gene lost 0 bases, with 10 bases spanning the gap. The CDR3 DNA reads as TGTGCCAGCGGGCCGACGTTGAACACTGAAGCTTTCTTT. Its protein product is CASGPTLNTEAFF.

The chain carries TRBV28 and TRBJ2-4; 8 bases are shared with TRBD1. This CDR3 comprises 15 residues. V gave up 1 base and J gave up 8 bases; unmatched junction bases: 7. Germline lookup yields CDR1 MDHEN and CDR2 SYDVKM. The CDR3 is CASSLSGRGRDIQYF. The DNA for the CDR3 is TGTGCCAGCAGTTTATCTGGCAGGGGGCGAGACATTCAGTACTTC.

The rearrangement links TRBV24-1 to TRBJ2-2; weak D call: TRBD2 (6 bases). The germline gives CDR1 KGHDR, CDR2 SFDVKD. The CDR3 runs 17 residues. Deletions cut 2 bases from V and 8 bases from J, with 20 bases between. The CDR3 DNA reads TGTGCCACCAGTGATTGGAGGGAGGCGGCAGATGGTGGGGAGCTGTTTTTT. This sequence encodes CATSDWREAADGGELFF.

In this sample, this clone turned up once. V gene TRBV30 combines with J gene TRBJ2-6, with 9 bases identical to TRBD1. V gave up 3 bases and J gave up 0 bases; unmatched junction bases: 6. Germline V lookup: CDR1 GTSNPN, CDR2 SVGIG (reference sequence). The CDR3 consists of 17 residues. For the CDR3, the DNA is TGTGCCTGGAGAGTAGGGACAGGGCTCTCTGGGGCCAACGTCCTGACTTTC. Protein: CAWRVGTGLSGANVLTF.

CDR3 residues: CASSPGLDSLREQYF. CDR3 sequence (DNA): TGTGCCAGCAGCCCTGGCCTGGACAGCCTCAGGGAGCAGTACTTC. V is TRBV5-4 and J is TRBJ2-7, with a weak D call TRBD1 (6 bases). Germline assignment: CDR1 SGHNT and CDR2 YYREEE (reference sequence). V lost 4 bases to trimming and J lost 7 bases, with 21 bases between them. CDR3 length equals 15 residues.